This TCR beta chain came from a study of cytomegalovirus exposure and HLA in healthy donors. The PCR ran on 60 Vbeta and 13 Jbeta primers. Generated by immunoSEQ multiplex PCR, the TCRdb table keeps only in-frame clones and is missing some. The sample shows 150,000 to 200,000 clones, under 90% of them seen only once. Study findings and constraints: The authors later found HLA-associated TCR beta chains more clonally expanded than equally common others. It was reported that the classifier diagnosed cytomegalovirus status with high specificity and sensitivity in both the original and validation cohorts.

Donors counted as nominally healthy when sampled, yet unrecorded immune exposures were likely. Of note for this clone: Its antigen remains unknown.

Unmatched junction bases numbered 1, after V lost 2 bases and J lost 4 bases. CDR3 size: 13 residues. CDR1 and CDR2 (germline): MNHEY, SVGAGI. This clonotype was obtained from a man in his late teens or twenties in good health and CMV-seronegative. Sequencing input: PBMCs. The chain uses TRBV6-5 and TRBJ2-7; the match to TRBD2 covers 8 bases. CDR3 residues: CASSYGTSYEQYF. As DNA, the CDR3 is TGTGCCAGCAGTTACGGGACTAGTTACGAGCAGTACTTC.